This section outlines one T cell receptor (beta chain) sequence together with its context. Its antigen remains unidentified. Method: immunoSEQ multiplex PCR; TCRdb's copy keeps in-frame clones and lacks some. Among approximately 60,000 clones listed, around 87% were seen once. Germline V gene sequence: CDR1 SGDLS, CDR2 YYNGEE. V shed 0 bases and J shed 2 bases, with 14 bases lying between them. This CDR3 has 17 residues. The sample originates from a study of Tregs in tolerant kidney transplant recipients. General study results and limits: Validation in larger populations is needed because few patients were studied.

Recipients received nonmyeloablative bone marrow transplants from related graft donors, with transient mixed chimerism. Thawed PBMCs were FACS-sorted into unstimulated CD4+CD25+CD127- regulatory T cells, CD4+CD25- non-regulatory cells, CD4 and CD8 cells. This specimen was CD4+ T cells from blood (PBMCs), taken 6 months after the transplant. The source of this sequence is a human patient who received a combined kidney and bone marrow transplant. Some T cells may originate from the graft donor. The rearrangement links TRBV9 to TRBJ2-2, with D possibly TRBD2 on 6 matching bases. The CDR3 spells CASSVVGTFLNTGELFF. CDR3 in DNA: TGTGCCAGCAGCGTAGTGGGGACTTTCCTAAACACCGGGGAGCTGTTTTTT.